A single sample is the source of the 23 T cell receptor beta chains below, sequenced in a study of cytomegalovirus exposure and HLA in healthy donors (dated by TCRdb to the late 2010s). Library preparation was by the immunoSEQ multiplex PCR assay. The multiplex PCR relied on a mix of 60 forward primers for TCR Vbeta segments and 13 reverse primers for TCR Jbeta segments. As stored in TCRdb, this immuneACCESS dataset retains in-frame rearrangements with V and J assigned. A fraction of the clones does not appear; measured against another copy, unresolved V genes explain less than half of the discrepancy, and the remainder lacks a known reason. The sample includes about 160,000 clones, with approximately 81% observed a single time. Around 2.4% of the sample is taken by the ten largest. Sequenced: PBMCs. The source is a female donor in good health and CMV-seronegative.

The CDR3, as DNA: TGTGCCAGCAGCAAGGAAGACAGGGGAGGAGAGACCCAGTACTTC. This gives the protein CASSKEDRGGETQYF. V is TRBV21-1 and J is TRBJ2-5; TRBD1 is the table's D call, not checked against the DNA. TRBV21-1 is a recognized pseudogene. The CDR3 extends over 15 amino acids.

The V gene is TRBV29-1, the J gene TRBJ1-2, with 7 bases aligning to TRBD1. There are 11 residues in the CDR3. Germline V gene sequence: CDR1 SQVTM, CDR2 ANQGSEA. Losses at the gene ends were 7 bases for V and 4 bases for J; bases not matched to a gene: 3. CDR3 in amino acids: CSGQGSYGYTF. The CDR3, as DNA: TGCAGCGGACAGGGCTCCTATGGCTACACCTTC.

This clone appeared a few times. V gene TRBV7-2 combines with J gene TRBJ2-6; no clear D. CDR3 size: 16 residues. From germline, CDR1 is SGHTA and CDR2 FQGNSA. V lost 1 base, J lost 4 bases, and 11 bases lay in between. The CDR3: CASSLVLGRGANVLTF. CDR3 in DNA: TGTGCCAGCAGCTTAGTTTTGGGCAGGGGGGCCAACGTCCTGACTTTC.

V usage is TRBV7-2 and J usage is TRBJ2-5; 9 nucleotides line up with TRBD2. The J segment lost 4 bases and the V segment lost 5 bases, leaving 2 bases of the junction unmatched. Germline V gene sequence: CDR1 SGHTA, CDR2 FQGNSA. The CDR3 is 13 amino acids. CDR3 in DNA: TGTGCCAGCAGCCGTAGCGGGAGAGAGACCCAGTACTTC. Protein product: CASSRSGRETQYF.

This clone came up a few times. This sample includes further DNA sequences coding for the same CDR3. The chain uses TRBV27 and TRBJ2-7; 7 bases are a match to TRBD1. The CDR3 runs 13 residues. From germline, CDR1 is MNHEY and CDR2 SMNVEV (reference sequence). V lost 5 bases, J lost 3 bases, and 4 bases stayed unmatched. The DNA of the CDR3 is TGTGCCAGCAGTGTGGGACAGAACTACGAGCAGTACTTC. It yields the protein CASSVGQNYEQYF.

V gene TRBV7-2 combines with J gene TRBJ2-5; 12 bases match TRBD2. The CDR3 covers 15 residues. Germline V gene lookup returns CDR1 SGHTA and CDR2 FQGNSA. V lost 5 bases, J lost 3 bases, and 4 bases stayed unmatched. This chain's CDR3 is CASSARTSGEETQYF. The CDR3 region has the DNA TGTGCCAGCAGCGCAAGGACTAGCGGGGAAGAGACCCAGTACTTC.

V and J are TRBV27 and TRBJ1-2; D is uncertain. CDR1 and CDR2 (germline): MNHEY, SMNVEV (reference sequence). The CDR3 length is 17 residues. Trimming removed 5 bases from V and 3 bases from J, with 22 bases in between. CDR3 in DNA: TGTGCCAGCAGTCCAATACCCACCGGGAGCCACTACTATGGCTACACCTTC. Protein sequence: CASSPIPTGSHYYGYTF.

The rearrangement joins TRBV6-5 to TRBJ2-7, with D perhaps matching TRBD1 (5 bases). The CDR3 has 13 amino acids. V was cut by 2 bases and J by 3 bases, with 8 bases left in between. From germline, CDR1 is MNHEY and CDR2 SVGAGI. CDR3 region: CASSYRQGYEQYF. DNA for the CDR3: TGTGCCAGCAGTTACCGCCAGGGCTACGAGCAGTACTTC.

The DNA of the CDR3 is TGTGCCAGCGGGACTTCCGCGAACACCGGGGAGCTGTTTTTT. Its protein product is CASGTSANTGELFF. This chain joins TRBV6-4 and TRBJ2-2, with D tentatively TRBD2 (6 bases). CDR1 and CDR2 from the germline V gene are MRHNA and SNTAGT. This CDR3 spans 14 amino acids. The V end was cut by 8 bases, the J end by 0 bases, with 10 bases between.

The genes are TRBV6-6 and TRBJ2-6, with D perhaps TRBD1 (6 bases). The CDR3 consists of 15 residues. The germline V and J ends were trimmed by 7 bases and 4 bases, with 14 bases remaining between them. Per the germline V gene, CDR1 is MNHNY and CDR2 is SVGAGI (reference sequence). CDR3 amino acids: CASTDQGSGANVLTF. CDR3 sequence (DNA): TGTGCCAGCACCGACCAGGGGTCCGGGGCCAACGTCCTGACTTTC.

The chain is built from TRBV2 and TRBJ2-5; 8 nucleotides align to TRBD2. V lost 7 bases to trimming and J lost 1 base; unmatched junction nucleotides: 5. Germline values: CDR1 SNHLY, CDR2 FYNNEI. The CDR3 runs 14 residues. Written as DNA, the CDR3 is TGTGCCAGCAAAGAGCGGGGGACCCAAGAGACCCAGTACTTC. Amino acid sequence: CASKERGTQETQYF.

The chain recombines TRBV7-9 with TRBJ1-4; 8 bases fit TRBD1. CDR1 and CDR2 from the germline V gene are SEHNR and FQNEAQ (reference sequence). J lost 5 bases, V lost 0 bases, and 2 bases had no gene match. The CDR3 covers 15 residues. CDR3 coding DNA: TGTGCCAGCAGCTTAGCCGGGACAGGAAATGAAAAACTGTTTTTT. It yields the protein CASSLAGTGNEKLFF.

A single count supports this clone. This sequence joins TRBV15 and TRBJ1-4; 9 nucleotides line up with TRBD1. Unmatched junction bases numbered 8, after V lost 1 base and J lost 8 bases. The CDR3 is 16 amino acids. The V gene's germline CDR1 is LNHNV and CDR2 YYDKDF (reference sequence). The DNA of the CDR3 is TGTGCCACCAGCAGAGTCGGACAGGGGAAAGGGGAAAAACTGTTTTTT. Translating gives CATSRVGQGKGEKLFF.

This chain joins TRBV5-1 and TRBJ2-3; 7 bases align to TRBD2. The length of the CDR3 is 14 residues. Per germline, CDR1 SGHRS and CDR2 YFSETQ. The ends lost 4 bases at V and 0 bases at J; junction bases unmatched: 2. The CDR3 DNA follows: TGCGCCAGCAGCGGGGGGGTTAGCACAGATACGCAGTATTTT. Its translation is CASSGGVSTDTQYF.

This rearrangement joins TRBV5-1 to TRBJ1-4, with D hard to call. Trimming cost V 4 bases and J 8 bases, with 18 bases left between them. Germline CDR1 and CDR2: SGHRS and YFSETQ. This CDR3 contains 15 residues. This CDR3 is CASSPGTGLGEKLFF. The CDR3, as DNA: TGCGCCAGCAGCCCTGGAACCGGACTCGGGGAAAAACTGTTTTTT.

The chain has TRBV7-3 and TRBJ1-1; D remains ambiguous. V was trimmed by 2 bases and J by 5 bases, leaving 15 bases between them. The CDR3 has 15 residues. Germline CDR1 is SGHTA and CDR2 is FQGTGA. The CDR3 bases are TGTGCCAGCAGCTTATGGGCCGAAGTAGGTACTGAAGCTTTCTTT. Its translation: CASSLWAEVGTEAFF.

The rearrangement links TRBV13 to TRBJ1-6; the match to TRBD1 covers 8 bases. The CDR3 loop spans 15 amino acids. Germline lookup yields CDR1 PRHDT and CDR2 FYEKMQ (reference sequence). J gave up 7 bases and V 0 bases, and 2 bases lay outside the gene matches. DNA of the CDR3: TGTGCCAGCAGCTTAGGGACAGGGGTGAATTCACCCCTCCACTTT. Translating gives CASSLGTGVNSPLHF.

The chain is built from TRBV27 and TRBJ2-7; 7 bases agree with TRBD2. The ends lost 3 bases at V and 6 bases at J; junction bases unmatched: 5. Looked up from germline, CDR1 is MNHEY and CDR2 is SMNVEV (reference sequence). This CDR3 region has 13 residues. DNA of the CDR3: TGTGCCAGCAGTTTGGGTTGGGGGGGCGAGCAGTACTTC. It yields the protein CASSLGWGGEQYF.

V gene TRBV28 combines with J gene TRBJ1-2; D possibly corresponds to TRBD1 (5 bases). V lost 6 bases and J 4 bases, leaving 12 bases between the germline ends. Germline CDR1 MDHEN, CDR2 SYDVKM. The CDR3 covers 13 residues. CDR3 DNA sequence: TGTGCCAGCAGAGGGGTGTTGAGCTATGGCTACACCTTC. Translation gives CASRGVLSYGYTF.

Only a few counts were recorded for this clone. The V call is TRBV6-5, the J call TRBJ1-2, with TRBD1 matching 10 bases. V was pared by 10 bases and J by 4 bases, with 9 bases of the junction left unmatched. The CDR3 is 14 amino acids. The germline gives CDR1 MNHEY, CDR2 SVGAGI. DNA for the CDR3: TGTGCCACCATTGGACAGGGGGATGGCTATGGCTACACCTTC. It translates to CATIGQGDGYGYTF.

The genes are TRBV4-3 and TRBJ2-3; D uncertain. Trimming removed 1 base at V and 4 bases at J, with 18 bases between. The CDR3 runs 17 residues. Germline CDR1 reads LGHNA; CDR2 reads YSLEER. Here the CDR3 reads CASSQAFSETKPDTQYF. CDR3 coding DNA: TGCGCCAGCAGCCAAGCCTTCTCCGAGACAAAGCCAGATACGCAGTATTTT.

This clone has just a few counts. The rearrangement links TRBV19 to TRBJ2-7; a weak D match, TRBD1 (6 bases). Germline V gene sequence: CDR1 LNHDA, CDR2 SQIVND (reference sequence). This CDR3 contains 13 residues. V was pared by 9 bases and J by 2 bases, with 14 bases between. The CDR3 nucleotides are TGTGCCAGCCAAGTACAGGGAACCTACGAGCAGTACTTC. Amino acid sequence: CASQVQGTYEQYF.

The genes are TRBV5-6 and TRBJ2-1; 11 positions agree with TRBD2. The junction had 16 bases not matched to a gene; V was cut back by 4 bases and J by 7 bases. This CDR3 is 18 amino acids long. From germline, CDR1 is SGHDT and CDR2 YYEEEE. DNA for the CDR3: TGTGCCAGCAGCCGTCGGGTAGCGGGGGGGCACCTGGGTAATGAGCAGTTCTTC. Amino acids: CASSRRVAGGHLGNEQFF. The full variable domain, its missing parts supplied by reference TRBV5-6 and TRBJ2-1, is DAGVTQSPTHLIKTRGQQVTLRCSPKSGHDTVSWYQQALGQGPQFIFQYYEEEERQRGNFPDRFSGHQFPNYSSELNVNALLLGDSALYLCASSRRVAGGHLGNEQFFGPGTRLTVL.